This TCR beta chain was captured by sequencing in a study of T cell responses to AZD1222 COVID-19 vaccine. Study at large: Pooled together were second doses at about 4 or about 12 weeks. Study findings and constraints: Repertoires were collected only later (after the peak T cell response had occurred).

Trimming removed 0 bases from V and 0 bases from J, with 9 bases in between. The V gene's germline CDR1 is MNHEY and CDR2 SVGAGI. CDR3 length equals 16 residues. Note on this clone: Its antigen is unidentified.

Some clones are missing from TCRdb's copy, which holds only in-frame ones; the method was immunoSEQ multiplex PCR. The table shows 130,000 or so clones, with approximately 93% occurring only once. The specimen comprised peripheral blood, sampled on day 0 of AZD1222 vaccination. The receptor's source is an adult in good health. The chain uses TRBV6-5 and TRBJ2-1; D is unresolved. The CDR3 reads CASSYSSLSSYNEQFF. The CDR3 DNA reads as TGTGCCAGCAGTTACTCCAGCCTGAGCTCCTACAATGAGCAGTTCTTC.